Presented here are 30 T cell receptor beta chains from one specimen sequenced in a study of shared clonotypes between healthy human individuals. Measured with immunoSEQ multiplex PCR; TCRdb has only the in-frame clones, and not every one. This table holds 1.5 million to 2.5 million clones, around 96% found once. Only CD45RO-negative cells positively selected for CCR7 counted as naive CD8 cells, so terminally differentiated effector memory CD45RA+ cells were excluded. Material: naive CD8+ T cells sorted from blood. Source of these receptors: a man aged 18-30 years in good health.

The CDR3 nucleotides read TGCAGCGTTGAACGAGCGGGAGGATACAATGAGCAGTTCTTC. Translated, it gives CSVERAGGYNEQFF. The rearrangement links TRBV29-1 to TRBJ2-1, with 9 bases aligning to TRBD2. The CDR3 has 14 residues. The trim removed 2 bases at V and 4 bases at J, leaving 3 bases unmatched. Germline CDR1 and CDR2: SQVTM and ANQGSEA.

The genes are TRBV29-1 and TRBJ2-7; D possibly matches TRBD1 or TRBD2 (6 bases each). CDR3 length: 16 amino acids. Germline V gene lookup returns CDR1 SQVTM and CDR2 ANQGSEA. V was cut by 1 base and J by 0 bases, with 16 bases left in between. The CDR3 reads CSVEGVWGADSYEQYF. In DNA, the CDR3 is TGCAGCGTTGAAGGCGTGTGGGGGGCTGACTCCTACGAGCAGTACTTC.

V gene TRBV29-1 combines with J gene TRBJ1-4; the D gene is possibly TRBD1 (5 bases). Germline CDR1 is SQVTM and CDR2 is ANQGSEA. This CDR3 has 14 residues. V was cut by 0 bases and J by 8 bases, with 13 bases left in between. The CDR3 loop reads CSVEDGDGQEKLFF. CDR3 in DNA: TGCAGCGTTGAAGATGGGGACGGGCAAGAAAAACTGTTTTTT.

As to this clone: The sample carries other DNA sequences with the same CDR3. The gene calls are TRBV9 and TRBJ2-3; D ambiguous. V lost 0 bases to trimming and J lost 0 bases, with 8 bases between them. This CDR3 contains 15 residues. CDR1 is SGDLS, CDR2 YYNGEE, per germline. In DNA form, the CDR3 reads TGTGCCAGCAGCGTAGAGGGCGTTAGCACAGATACGCAGTATTTT. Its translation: CASSVEGVSTDTQYF.

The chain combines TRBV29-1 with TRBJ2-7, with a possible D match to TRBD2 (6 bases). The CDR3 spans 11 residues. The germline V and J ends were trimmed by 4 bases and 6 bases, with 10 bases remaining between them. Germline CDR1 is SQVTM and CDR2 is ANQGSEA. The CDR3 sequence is CSVAFGSEQYF. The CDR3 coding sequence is TGCAGCGTTGCGTTCGGGAGCGAGCAGTACTTC.

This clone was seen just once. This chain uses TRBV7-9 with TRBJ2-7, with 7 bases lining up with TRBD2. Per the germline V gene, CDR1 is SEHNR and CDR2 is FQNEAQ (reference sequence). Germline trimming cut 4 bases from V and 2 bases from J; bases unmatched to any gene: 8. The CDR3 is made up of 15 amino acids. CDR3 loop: CASSSLTSLPYEQYF. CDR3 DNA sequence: TGTGCCAGCAGCTCCCTGACTAGCCTACCCTACGAGCAGTACTTC.

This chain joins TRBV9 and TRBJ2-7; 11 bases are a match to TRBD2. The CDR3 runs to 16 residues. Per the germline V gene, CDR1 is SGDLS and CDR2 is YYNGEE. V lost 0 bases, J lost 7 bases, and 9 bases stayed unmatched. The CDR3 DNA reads TGTGCCAGCAGCGTAGCTTTACTAGCGGGAGTTCATGAGCAGTACTTC. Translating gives CASSVALLAGVHEQYF.

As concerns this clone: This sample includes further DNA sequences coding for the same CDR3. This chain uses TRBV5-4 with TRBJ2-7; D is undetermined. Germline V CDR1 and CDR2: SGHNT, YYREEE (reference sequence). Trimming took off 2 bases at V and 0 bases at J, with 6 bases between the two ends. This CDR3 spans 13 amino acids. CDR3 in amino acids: CASSFLSSYEQYF. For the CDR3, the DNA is TGTGCCAGCAGCTTCCTTAGCTCCTACGAGCAGTACTTC.

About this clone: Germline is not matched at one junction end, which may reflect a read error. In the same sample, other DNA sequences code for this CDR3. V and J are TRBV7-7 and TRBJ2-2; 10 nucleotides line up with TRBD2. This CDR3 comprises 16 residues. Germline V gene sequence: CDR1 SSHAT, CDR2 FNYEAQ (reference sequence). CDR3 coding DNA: TGTGCTAGCAGCCCTCTAGCGGGAGTGAACACCGGGGAGCTGTTTTTT. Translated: CASSPLAGVNTGELFF.

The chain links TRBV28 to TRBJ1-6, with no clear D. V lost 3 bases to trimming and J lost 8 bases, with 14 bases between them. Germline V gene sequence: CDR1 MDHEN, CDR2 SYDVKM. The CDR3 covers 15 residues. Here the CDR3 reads CASSFGVTVDSPLHF. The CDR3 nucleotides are TGTGCCAGCAGTTTCGGGGTGACTGTAGATTCACCCCTCCACTTT.

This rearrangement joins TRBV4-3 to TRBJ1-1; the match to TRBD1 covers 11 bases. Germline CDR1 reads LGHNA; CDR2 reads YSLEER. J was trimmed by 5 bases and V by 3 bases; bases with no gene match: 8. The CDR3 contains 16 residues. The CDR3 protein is CASSQLGQGVKTEAFF. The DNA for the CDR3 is TGCGCCAGCAGCCAGTTGGGACAGGGGGTAAAAACTGAAGCTTTCTTT.

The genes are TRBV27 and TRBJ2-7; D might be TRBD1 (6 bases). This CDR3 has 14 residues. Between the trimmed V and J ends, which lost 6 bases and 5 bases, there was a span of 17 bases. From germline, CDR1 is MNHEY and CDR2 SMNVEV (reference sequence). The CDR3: CASSPPMGANEQYF. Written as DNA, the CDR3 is TGTGCCAGCAGCCCCCCCATGGGGGCGAACGAGCAGTACTTC.

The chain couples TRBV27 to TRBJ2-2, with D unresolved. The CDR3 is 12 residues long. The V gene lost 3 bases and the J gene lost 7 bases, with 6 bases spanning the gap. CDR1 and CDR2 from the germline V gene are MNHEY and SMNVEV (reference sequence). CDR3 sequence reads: CASSLSRGELFF. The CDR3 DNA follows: TGTGCCAGCAGTTTGAGCCGCGGGGAGCTGTTTTTT.

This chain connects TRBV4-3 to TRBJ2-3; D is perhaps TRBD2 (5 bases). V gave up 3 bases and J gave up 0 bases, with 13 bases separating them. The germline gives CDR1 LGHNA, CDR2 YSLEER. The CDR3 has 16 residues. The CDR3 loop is CASSQYREGSTDTQYF. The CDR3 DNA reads TGCGCCAGCAGCCAGTACCGGGAAGGGAGCACAGATACGCAGTATTTT.

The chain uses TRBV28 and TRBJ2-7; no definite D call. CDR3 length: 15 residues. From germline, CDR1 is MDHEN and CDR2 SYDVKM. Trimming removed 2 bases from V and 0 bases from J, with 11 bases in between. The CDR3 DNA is TGTGCCAGCAGTTTACTGGCAGAGAGCTCCTACGAGCAGTACTTC. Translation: CASSLLAESSYEQYF. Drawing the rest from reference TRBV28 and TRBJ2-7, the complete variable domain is DVKVTQSSRYLVKRTGEKVFLECVQDMDHENMFWYRQDPGLGLRLIYFSYDVKMKEKGDIPEGYSVSREKKERFSLILESASTNQTSMYLCASSLLAESSYEQYFGPGTRLTVT.

The CDR3 loop reads CASSIGTSGVYEQYF. In DNA, the CDR3 is TGTGCCAGTAGTATAGGGACTAGCGGGGTCTACGAGCAGTACTTC. V is TRBV19 and J is TRBJ2-7, with 12 bases fitting TRBD2. The J segment lost 3 bases and the V segment lost 1 base, leaving 1 base of the junction unmatched. Germline loops: CDR1 LNHDA, CDR2 SQIVND (reference sequence). The CDR3 runs 15 residues.

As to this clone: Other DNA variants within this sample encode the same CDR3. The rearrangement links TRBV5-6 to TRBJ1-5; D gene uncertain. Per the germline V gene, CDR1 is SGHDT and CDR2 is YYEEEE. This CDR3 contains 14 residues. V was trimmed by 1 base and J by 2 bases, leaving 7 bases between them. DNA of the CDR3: TGTGCCAGCAGCTTGCTCCAGGGCAATCAGCCCCAGCATTTT. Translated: CASSLLQGNQPQHF.

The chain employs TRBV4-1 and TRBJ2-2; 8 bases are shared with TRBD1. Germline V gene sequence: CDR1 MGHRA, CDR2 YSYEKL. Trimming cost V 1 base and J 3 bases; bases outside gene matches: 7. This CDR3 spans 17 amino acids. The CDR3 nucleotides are TGCGCCAGCAGCCAAGCCCCGGGACAGGACTACACCGGGGAGCTGTTTTTT. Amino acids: CASSQAPGQDYTGELFF.

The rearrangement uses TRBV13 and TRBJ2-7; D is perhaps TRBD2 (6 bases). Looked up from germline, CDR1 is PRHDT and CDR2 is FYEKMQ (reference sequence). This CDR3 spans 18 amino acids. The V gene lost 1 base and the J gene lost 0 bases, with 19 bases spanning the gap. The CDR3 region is CASSLVGWRDSSSYEQYF. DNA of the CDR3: TGTGCCAGCAGCTTAGTCGGATGGCGGGACTCCAGCTCCTACGAGCAGTACTTC.

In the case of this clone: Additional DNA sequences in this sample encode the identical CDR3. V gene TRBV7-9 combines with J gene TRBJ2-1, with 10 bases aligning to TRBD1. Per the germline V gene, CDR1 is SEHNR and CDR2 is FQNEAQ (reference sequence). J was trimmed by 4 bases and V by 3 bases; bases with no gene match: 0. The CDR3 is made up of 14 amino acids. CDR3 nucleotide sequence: TGTGCCAGCAGCTTGGGACAGGGGTACAATGAGCAGTTCTTC. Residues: CASSLGQGYNEQFF.

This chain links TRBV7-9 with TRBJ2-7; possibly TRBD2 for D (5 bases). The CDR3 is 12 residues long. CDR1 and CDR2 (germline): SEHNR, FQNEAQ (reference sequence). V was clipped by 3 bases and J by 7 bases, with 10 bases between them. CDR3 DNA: TGTGCCAGCAGCTTTGACCCGGGGGAGCAGTACTTC. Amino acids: CASSFDPGEQYF.

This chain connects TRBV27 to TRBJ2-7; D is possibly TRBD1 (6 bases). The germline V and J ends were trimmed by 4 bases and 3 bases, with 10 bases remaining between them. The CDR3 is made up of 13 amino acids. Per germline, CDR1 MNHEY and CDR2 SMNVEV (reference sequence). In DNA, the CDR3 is TGTGCCAGCAGTTCGCCAGGGGACTACGAGCAGTACTTC. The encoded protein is CASSSPGDYEQYF.

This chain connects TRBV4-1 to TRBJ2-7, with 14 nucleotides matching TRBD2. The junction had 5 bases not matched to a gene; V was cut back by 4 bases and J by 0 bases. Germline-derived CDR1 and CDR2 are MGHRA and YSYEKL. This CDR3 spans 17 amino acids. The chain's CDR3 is CASSRIGTSGSSYEQYF. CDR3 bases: TGCGCCAGCAGCCGGATCGGGACTAGCGGGAGCTCCTACGAGCAGTACTTC.

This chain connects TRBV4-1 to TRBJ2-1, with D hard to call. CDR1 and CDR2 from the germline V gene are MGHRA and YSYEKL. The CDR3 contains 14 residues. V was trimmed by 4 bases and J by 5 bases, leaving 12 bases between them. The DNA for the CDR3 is TGCGCCAGCAGCCCGAGCGTAGGGAACAATGAGCAGTTCTTC. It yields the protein CASSPSVGNNEQFF.

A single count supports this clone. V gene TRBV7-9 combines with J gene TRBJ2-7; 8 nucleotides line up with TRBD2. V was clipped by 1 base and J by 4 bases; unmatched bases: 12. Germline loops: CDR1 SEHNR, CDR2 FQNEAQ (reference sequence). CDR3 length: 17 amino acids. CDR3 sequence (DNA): TGTGCCAGCAGCTTAGGGGACGGGGGGGACCCTGGATACGAGCAGTACTTC. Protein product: CASSLGDGGDPGYEQYF.

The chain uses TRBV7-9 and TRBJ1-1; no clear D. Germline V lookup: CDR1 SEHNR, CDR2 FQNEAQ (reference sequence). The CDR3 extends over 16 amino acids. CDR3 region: CVGRELGVDMNTEAFF. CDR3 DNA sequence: TGTGTGGGGAGAGAGTTAGGTGTAGACATGAACACTGAAGCTTTCTTT.

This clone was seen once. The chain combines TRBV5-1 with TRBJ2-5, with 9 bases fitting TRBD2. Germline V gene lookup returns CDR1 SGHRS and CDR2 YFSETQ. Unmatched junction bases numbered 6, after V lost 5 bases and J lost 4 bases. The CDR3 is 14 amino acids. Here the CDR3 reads CASRLAGVIETQYF. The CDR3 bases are TGCGCCAGCAGGTTAGCGGGGGTGATAGAGACCCAGTACTTC.

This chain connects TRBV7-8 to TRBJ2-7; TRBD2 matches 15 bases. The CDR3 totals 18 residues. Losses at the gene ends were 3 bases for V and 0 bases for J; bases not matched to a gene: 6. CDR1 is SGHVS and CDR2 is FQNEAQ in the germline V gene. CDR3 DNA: TGTGCCAGCAGCTTGGGACTAGCGGGAGGCCCGAGCTCCTACGAGCAGTACTTC. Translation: CASSLGLAGGPSSYEQYF.

The CDR3 here is CASSLGTDNTEAFF. CDR3 coding DNA: TGTGCCAGCAGCCTCGGGACGGACAACACTGAAGCTTTCTTT. The chain carries TRBV28 and TRBJ1-1, with D perhaps matching TRBD1 (5 bases). In germline, CDR1 is MDHEN, CDR2 SYDVKM. V lost 6 bases and J lost 2, with 13 bases in between. The CDR3 consists of 14 residues.

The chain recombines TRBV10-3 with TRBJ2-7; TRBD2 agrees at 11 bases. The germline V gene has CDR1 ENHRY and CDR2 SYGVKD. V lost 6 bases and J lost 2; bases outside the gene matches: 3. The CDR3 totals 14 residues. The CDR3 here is CAIRISGGAYEQYF. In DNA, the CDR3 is TGTGCCATCAGGATTAGCGGGGGGGCCTACGAGCAGTACTTC.